This passage covers 31 T cell receptor beta chains from one sample sequenced in a study of shared clonotypes between healthy human individuals. Only in-frame clones appear in the TCRdb table, and some are missing; sequencing was by immunoSEQ multiplex PCR. Among 1,500,000 or so clones listed, 96% were seen once. Sequencing was carried out using naive CD4+ T cells sorted from blood. Indicated subset: CD45RA+ positively selected. All receptors derive from a man younger than 40 in good health.

Details on this clone: One junction end disagrees with the germline gene, perhaps due to a read error. The J gene is TRBJ2-7, the V gene TRBV6-5; D perhaps matches TRBD1 (6 bases). This CDR3 spans 15 amino acids. The germline V gene has CDR1 MNHEY and CDR2 SVGAGI. In DNA form, the CDR3 reads TGTGCCAGCAGTTATTCCGGGACACCCGGAAATGAGCGGTACTTC. Protein product: CASSYSGTPGNERYF.

V usage is TRBV19 and J usage is TRBJ2-3, with TRBD1 as a possible D gene (6 bases). The V gene's germline CDR1 is LNHDA and CDR2 SQIVND (reference sequence). This CDR3 is built from 14 residues. V shed 10 bases and J shed 0 bases, with 14 bases lying between them. The CDR3 bases are TGTGCCACGAAAACAGGGTCAAGCACAGATACGCAGTATTTT. This sequence encodes CATKTGSSTDTQYF.

The V call is TRBV29-1, the J call TRBJ2-3; 7 bases align to TRBD2. Germline CDR1 reads SQVTM; CDR2 reads ANQGSEA. V lost 4 bases to trimming and J lost 4 bases; unmatched junction nucleotides: 2. This CDR3 comprises 12 residues. In DNA, the CDR3 is TGCAGCGTTGGCGGACTAGCAGATACGCAGTATTTT. It specifies CSVGGLADTQYF.

For this clone: Distinct nucleotide sequences in the sample also encode this CDR3. This chain's CDR3 is CASSLIPTDTQYF. Written as DNA, the CDR3 is TGCGCCAGCAGCTTGATTCCCACAGATACGCAGTATTTT. The chain uses TRBV5-1 and TRBJ2-3; no clear D gene. V was clipped by 1 base and J by 2 bases, with 5 bases between them. The germline CDR1 and CDR2 sequences are SGHRS and YFSETQ. This CDR3 is 13 amino acids long.

The chain has TRBV7-3 and TRBJ2-3; D may match TRBD1 or TRBD2 (5 bases each). Germline loops: CDR1 SGHTA, CDR2 FQGTGA. Trimming pared 3 bases from V and 10 bases from J, leaving 11 bases between. This CDR3 has 12 residues. The CDR3 loop is CASSFPGTPQYF. CDR3 sequence (DNA): TGTGCCAGCAGCTTCCCCGGGACCCCGCAGTATTTT. The full variable domain, in which reference TRBV7-3 and TRBJ2-3 provide the parts outside the CDR3, is GAGVSQTPSNKVTEKGKYVELRCDPISGHTALYWYRQSLGQGPEFLIYFQGTGAADDSGLPNDRFFAVRPEGSVSTLKIQRTERGDSAVYLCASSFPGTPQYFGPGTRLTVL.

V gene TRBV19 combines with J gene TRBJ2-7, with D maybe TRBD1 (5 bases). This CDR3 comprises 14 residues. Between the trimmed V and J ends, which lost 5 bases and 4 bases, there was a span of 15 bases. Germline V gene lookup returns CDR1 LNHDA and CDR2 SQIVND (reference sequence). CDR3 loop: CASSWATPGYEQYF. The CDR3 nucleotides are TGTGCCAGTAGTTGGGCGACACCAGGGTACGAGCAGTACTTC. Combining the CDR3 with reference TRBV19 and TRBJ2-7 gives the whole variable domain DGGITQSPKYLFRKEGQNVTLSCEQNLNHDAMYWYRQDPGQGLRLIYYSQIVNDFQKGDIAEGYSVSREKKESFPLTVTSAQKNPTAFYLCASSWATPGYEQYFGPGTRLTVT.

J is TRBJ2-7 and V is TRBV6-5; 11 nucleotides line up with TRBD2. Germline-derived CDR1 and CDR2 are MNHEY and SVGAGI. After removal of 0 bases from V and 3 bases from J, the junction contained 4 bases not matched to a gene. CDR3 length: 16 residues. CDR3 in amino acids: CASSYSTSGTFYEQYF. As DNA, the CDR3 is TGTGCCAGCAGTTACTCGACTAGCGGGACATTCTACGAGCAGTACTTC.

This chain uses TRBV29-1 with TRBJ2-5; TRBD1 might be the D (5 bases). V dropped 1 base and J dropped 2 bases, with 20 bases sitting between them. This CDR3 contains 17 residues. Germline assignment: CDR1 SQVTM and CDR2 ANQGSEA. The CDR3 spells CSVEVGHRLPPQETQYF. The CDR3 coding sequence is TGCAGCGTTGAAGTGGGGCACCGTCTTCCTCCGCAAGAGACCCAGTACTTC.

A word on this clone: At one of its ends the junction is not consistent with the germline gene, which may arise from a read error. The V gene is TRBV6-5, the J gene TRBJ1-2; tentative D call: TRBD1 (6 bases). This CDR3 has 12 residues. Germline values: CDR1 MNHEY, CDR2 SVGAGI. The CDR3: CASRAQGNGYTF. The CDR3 DNA follows: TGTGCCAGCAGGGCACAGGGAAATGGTTACACCTTC.

The chain links TRBV5-1 to TRBJ2-2; 8 nucleotides line up with TRBD1. Germline V gene lookup returns CDR1 SGHRS and CDR2 YFSETQ. Trimming cost V 2 bases and J 1 base; bases outside gene matches: 4. The CDR3 consists of 16 residues. The CDR3 region has the DNA TGCGCCAGCAGCTTTCCCGGGACAGGGAACACCGGGGAGCTGTTTTTT. Translating it yields CASSFPGTGNTGELFF. The complete variable domain, with remaining parts taken from reference TRBV5-1 and TRBJ2-2, reads KAGVTQTPRYLIKTRGQQVTLSCSPISGHRSVSWYQQTPGQGLQFLFEYFSETQRNKGNFPGRFSGRQFSNSRSEMNVSTLELGDSALYLCASSFPGTGNTGELFFGEGSRLTVL.

The chain employs TRBV7-2 and TRBJ2-4; 12 bases map to TRBD2. The CDR3 is made up of 16 amino acids. CDR1 is SGHTA, CDR2 FQGNSA, per germline. The V segment lost 0 bases and the J segment 9 bases; nucleotides outside the gene matches: 6. The CDR3 protein is CASSLAASGRASIQYF. DNA for the CDR3: TGTGCCAGCAGCTTAGCTGCTAGCGGGAGGGCCAGCATTCAGTACTTC.

This clone was detected once. The chain uses TRBV12-5 and TRBJ2-1, with D possibly being TRBD1 or TRBD2 (5 bases each). The CDR3 loop spans 16 amino acids. In germline, CDR1 is LGHNT, CDR2 FRNRAP. Trimming took off 7 bases at V and 3 bases at J, with 19 bases between the two ends. The CDR3 reads CASVPSGGGHYNEQFF. The CDR3 bases are TGTGCTAGTGTTCCCTCCGGAGGCGGACACTACAATGAGCAGTTCTTC.

V usage is TRBV28 and J usage is TRBJ2-1; 11 nucleotides agree with TRBD2. Losses at the gene ends were 4 bases for V and 5 bases for J; bases not matched to a gene: 10. CDR1 and CDR2 (germline): MDHEN, SYDVKM. The CDR3 loop spans 17 amino acids. This CDR3 reads CASSSRLAGLQNNEQFF. CDR3 DNA sequence: TGTGCCAGCAGTTCGAGACTAGCGGGATTGCAAAACAATGAGCAGTTCTTC.

The chain couples TRBV18 to TRBJ2-1; D may be TRBD1 (5 bases). The CDR3 length is 15 residues. Per germline, CDR1 KGHSH and CDR2 LQKENI. V lost 0 bases and J lost 8, with 14 bases in between. The CDR3 sequence: CASSPPGRQGYEQFF. CDR3 nucleotides: TGTGCCAGCTCACCACCGGGGCGCCAAGGCTATGAGCAGTTCTTC.

This clone was observed once. The V and J genes are TRBV7-2 and TRBJ1-5; D perhaps matches TRBD1 (6 bases). The V gene's germline CDR1 is SGHTA and CDR2 FQGNSA. This CDR3 contains 19 residues. V lost 5 bases, J lost 5 bases, and 28 bases lay in between. This CDR3 reads CASSPTPITGPLGHQPQHF. The CDR3, as DNA: TGTGCCAGCAGCCCCACGCCAATAACAGGGCCCCTAGGGCATCAGCCCCAGCATTTT.

This clone was observed once. Here the CDR3 reads CASRGTPTSYEQYF. In DNA form, the CDR3 reads TGTGCCAGTCGGGGGACTCCGACTTCCTACGAGCAGTACTTC. The chain couples TRBV28 to TRBJ2-7, with D perhaps TRBD2 (6 bases). CDR1 and CDR2 (germline): MDHEN, SYDVKM. V was shortened by 9 bases and J by 1 base, with 16 bases between the two germline ends. The CDR3 length is 14 residues.

V is TRBV9 and J is TRBJ2-1; 12 bases align to TRBD2. Trimming removed 2 bases from V and 12 bases from J; junction bases left unmatched: 12. CDR3 length: 16 amino acids. Germline CDR1 and CDR2: SGDLS and YYNGEE. The CDR3, as DNA: TGTGCCAGCAGCGTTACAGGGTCTAGCGGGAGGGCCCCGCAGTTCTTC. Residues: CASSVTGSSGRAPQFF.

This clone was counted a single time. The chain joins TRBV7-2 to TRBJ2-6; D is unresolved. Germline V gene sequence: CDR1 SGHTA, CDR2 FQGNSA. This CDR3 region has 15 residues. V was cut by 5 bases and J by 1 base, with 9 bases left in between. For the CDR3, the DNA is TGTGCCAGCAGCCCTGAGCTATCTGGGGCCAACGTCCTGACTTTC. Amino acid sequence: CASSPELSGANVLTF.

The genes are TRBV7-9 and TRBJ2-7, with 10 nucleotides matching TRBD1. The J segment lost 5 bases and the V segment lost 1 base, leaving 8 bases of the junction unmatched. The CDR3 covers 16 residues. Per the germline V gene, CDR1 is SEHNR and CDR2 is FQNEAQ (reference sequence). The CDR3 loop is CASSLVAGQGFHEQYF. DNA of the CDR3: TGTGCCAGCAGCTTAGTAGCGGGACAGGGGTTCCACGAGCAGTACTTC.

This chain joins TRBV9 and TRBJ2-1; 12 nucleotides align to TRBD2. Germline loops: CDR1 SGDLS, CDR2 YYNGEE. V shed 2 bases, J shed 6 bases, and the junction held 6 bases outside the gene matches. The CDR3 contains 16 residues. CDR3 loop: CASSVTGTSGFNEQFF. CDR3 nucleotides: TGTGCCAGCAGCGTTACCGGGACTAGCGGGTTCAATGAGCAGTTCTTC.

J is TRBJ1-1 and V is TRBV29-1; the match to TRBD1 covers 9 bases. V gave up 7 bases and J gave up 2 bases; unmatched junction bases: 5. The CDR3 extends over 13 amino acids. CDR1 is SQVTM, CDR2 ANQGSEA, per germline. The CDR3 DNA follows: TGCAGCGCAGGGACAGGGCAAAACACTGAAGCTTTCTTT. Encoded protein: CSAGTGQNTEAFF.

The gene calls are TRBV19 and TRBJ1-5; no clear D gene. The CDR3 totals 14 residues. CDR1 LNHDA and CDR2 SQIVND come from the germline V gene (reference sequence). Trimming took off 3 bases at V and 4 bases at J, with 10 bases between the two ends. The CDR3 DNA reads TGTGCCAGTAGTATGAGACACATGAATCAGCCCCAGCATTTT. The encoded protein is CASSMRHMNQPQHF.

The genes are TRBV7-9 and TRBJ1-2; 7 nucleotides line up with TRBD1. Trimming removed 3 bases from V and 3 bases from J; junction bases left unmatched: 10. Germline V gene lookup returns CDR1 SEHNR and CDR2 FQNEAQ (reference sequence). The CDR3 runs 16 residues. The CDR3 bases are TGTGCCAGCAGCTTTTCCCGGACAGGCGGTTACTATGGCTACACCTTC. This translates into CASSFSRTGGYYGYTF.

The chain links TRBV6-5 to TRBJ2-7; no definite D call. Deletions cut 8 bases from V and 3 bases from J, with 11 bases between. Germline V gives CDR1 MNHEY, CDR2 SVGAGI. The CDR3 contains 12 residues. CDR3 nucleotides: TGTGCCAGCCGGACCGCTGTCTACGAGCAGTACTTC. Translated: CASRTAVYEQYF.

The CDR3 loop reads CASSISGGEQFF. In DNA, the CDR3 is TGTGCCAGTAGTATATCCGGGGGGGAGCAGTTCTTC. The gene calls are TRBV19 and TRBJ2-1, with TRBD2 matching 7 bases. V gave up 2 bases and J gave up 10 bases; unmatched junction bases: 2. The germline gives CDR1 LNHDA, CDR2 SQIVND (reference sequence). The CDR3 loop spans 12 amino acids.

This clone was picked up one time. The rearrangement uses TRBV7-2 and TRBJ2-7; D gene uncertain. V dropped 1 base and J dropped 3 bases, with 10 bases sitting between them. CDR3 length: 14 amino acids. The germline V gene has CDR1 SGHTA and CDR2 FQGNSA. The CDR3 reads CASSLVAKNYEQYF. The DNA of the CDR3 is TGTGCCAGCAGCTTAGTTGCTAAAAACTACGAGCAGTACTTC.

This chain uses TRBV9 with TRBJ2-5; 11 bases align to TRBD2. The CDR3 contains 17 residues. V lost 0 bases to trimming and J lost 5 bases; unmatched junction nucleotides: 9. The V gene's germline CDR1 is SGDLS and CDR2 YYNGEE. The CDR3 DNA reads as TGTGCCAGCAGCGTAGCCGGTAGCGGGAGGGCCGGGGAGACCCAGTACTTC. Translated: CASSVAGSGRAGETQYF.

This sequence joins TRBV14 and TRBJ2-1, with TRBD2 matching 8 bases. This CDR3 has 16 residues. In germline, CDR1 is SGHDN, CDR2 FVKESK. Germline trimming cut 4 bases from V and 0 bases from J; bases unmatched to any gene: 5. CDR3 DNA: TGTGCCAGCAGCCCGTTAGCGGGAAGCTCCTACAATGAGCAGTTCTTC. Translated, it gives CASSPLAGSSYNEQFF.

The chain joins TRBV9 to TRBJ2-2, with TRBD2 matching over 13 bases. The CDR3 has 16 amino acids. Trimming at V came to 4 bases and at J to 8 bases, leaving 8 bases not matched to a gene. CDR1 and CDR2 (germline): SGDLS, YYNGEE. CDR3 loop: CASSSRLAGGGGELFF. The CDR3 bases are TGTGCCAGCAGCTCGAGACTAGCGGGAGGAGGGGGGGAGCTGTTTTTT.

The chain recombines TRBV2 with TRBJ2-7, with D perhaps TRBD2 (5 bases). This CDR3 is built from 14 residues. The V gene's germline CDR1 is SNHLY and CDR2 FYNNEI. The V gene lost 2 bases and the J gene lost 0 bases, with 8 bases spanning the gap. CDR3 sequence reads: CASSEHRGSYEQYF. The CDR3, as DNA: TGTGCCAGCAGTGAACATCGGGGCTCCTACGAGCAGTACTTC.

This chain joins TRBV5-1 and TRBJ2-2; D may correspond to TRBD1 or TRBD2 (5 bases each). Germline CDR1 and CDR2: SGHRS and YFSETQ. V was shortened by 3 bases and J by 4 bases, with 13 bases between the two germline ends. This CDR3 region has 15 residues. The CDR3 here is CASSSHIGGTGELFF. In DNA, the CDR3 is TGCGCCAGCAGCTCCCACATTGGGGGCACCGGGGAGCTGTTTTTT.